This entry describes one T cell receptor beta chain. The data belong to a study of blood T cell repertoires in COVID-19. Study information: The United States, Italy and Spain supplied acute and convalescent COVID-19 samples. Nucleic acid was either cDNA or gDNA, and it came from T cells, B-cell-depleted T cells, or PBMCs.

Trimming removed 1 base from V and 1 base from J, with 17 bases in between. The CDR3 runs to 17 residues. Per germline, CDR1 SGHRS and CDR2 YFSETQ. Original analysis: Reference gene primers were amplified, and this amplification served to estimate nucleated cell counts. This table comes from immunoSEQ multiplex PCR, and its TCRdb copy is limited to in-frame clones, with some not included. The V and J calls and the clone size are those of that table, but D and trimming were determined from the DNA. The sample yields 130,000 or so clones, 85% to 90% seen once. This clonotype originated in a woman aged 60-75 years with acute or convalescent COVID-19. The material sequenced was peripheral blood. The chain has TRBV5-1 and TRBJ1-1; D is undetermined. The CDR3 reads CASSLNPSGSGNTEAFF. The DNA for the CDR3 is TGCGCCAGCAGCTTGAACCCCTCAGGATCCGGGAACACTGAAGCTTTCTTT.